This TCR beta chain was captured by sequencing in a study of OX40 agonist ivuxolimab in advanced cancers. Background on the study: Of the participants, approximately 40% had some prior anti-PD-1, anti-PD-L1 or anti-CTLA-4 therapy, which was allowed. General study points: The antigens recognized by the expanded peripheral T cells, that is their antigen specificity, were not determined. At 0.1 to 3.0 mg/kg, CD4+ and CD8+ blood T cells expanded clonally by week 6.

Points on this clone: Its antigen is unidentified.

Germline values: CDR1 SEHNR, CDR2 FQNEAQ (reference sequence). The CDR3 length is 15 residues. Trimming took off 1 base at V and 4 bases at J, with 13 bases between the two ends. TCRdb's table, derived via immunoSEQ multiplex PCR, lists solely in-frame clones and lacks some. The sample contains around 78,000 clones, roughly 87% of which appear only once. J is TRBJ1-1 and V is TRBV7-9; unclear D gene. This TCR came from an adult with an advanced solid tumor such as melanoma, head and neck, liver or kidney cancer. The sequencing here drew on CD4+ or CD8+ T cells sorted from blood, taken in a trial of the OX40 agonist ivuxolimab. CDR3 sequence reads: CASSLDGEEGTEAFF. CDR3 in DNA: TGTGCCAGCAGCTTAGATGGGGAGGAGGGCACTGAAGCTTTCTTT.